The sequence of this TCR beta chain was determined in a study of T-cell memory formation after mild COVID-19. A remark on this clonotype: Its antigen is undetermined.

Study-wide points: Pre-infection memory showed some responding clones, and this suggested that cross-reactive memory joined. Later expanders leaned toward CD4+, whereas clones contracting from day 15 to 85 were balanced CD4/CD8.

The CDR3 loop spans 12 amino acids. The germline V gene has CDR1 MGHRA and CDR2 YSYEKL. Trimming took 3 bases from V and 8 from J, leaving 7 bases between them. Using its own MiXCR run on the 5' RACE reads, TCRdb lists one record per CDR3 protein. The sample has under 650,000 distinct CDR3 sequences, more than 15% seen once; the top ten hold 9.5% to 15%. The sample was PBMCs or a T cell subset sorted from them (not recorded which). This receptor was taken from an adult woman who had mild COVID-19 (a few samples of this study predate the infection). Cell type and time point are not known. This rearrangement joins TRBV4-1 to TRBJ2-2, with D possibly matching TRBD2 (5 bases). CDR3 bases: TGCGCCAGCAGCCACGGGATGGGGGAGCTGTTTTTT. Translated, it gives CASSHGMGELFF.